Sequencing of this T cell receptor (beta chain) was carried out in a study of cytomegalovirus exposure and HLA in healthy donors. For the study at large: Early released data comprised 80 million to 90 million unique TCRs from HLA-typed donors. Of over 300 genotyped donors, more than 70% clustered with self-reported Caucasian donors.

Researchers ran the PCR with 60 Vbeta and 13 Jbeta primers. Profiled with immunoSEQ multiplex PCR; TCRdb holds only in-frame clones, not every one. The table lists about 200,000 clones, with roughly 1.2% in the top ten. Comment on this clone: Its antigen is unidentified.

V gave up 4 bases and J gave up 3 bases; unmatched junction bases: 9. Per germline, CDR1 SGHDN and CDR2 FVKESK. This CDR3 has 18 residues. The study's findings and limits: It was taken for granted in presence/absence analyses that sequencing depth across donors was roughly uniform.

The chain employs TRBV14 and TRBJ1-4; 12 positions match TRBD1. This clonotype was obtained from a girl between 2 and 10 years old in good health and CMV-seropositive. The material sequenced was PBMCs. CDR3 residues: CASSPWGQGASSNEKLFF. The CDR3 nucleotides read TGTGCCAGCAGCCCCTGGGGACAGGGGGCTTCATCTAATGAAAAACTGTTTTTT.